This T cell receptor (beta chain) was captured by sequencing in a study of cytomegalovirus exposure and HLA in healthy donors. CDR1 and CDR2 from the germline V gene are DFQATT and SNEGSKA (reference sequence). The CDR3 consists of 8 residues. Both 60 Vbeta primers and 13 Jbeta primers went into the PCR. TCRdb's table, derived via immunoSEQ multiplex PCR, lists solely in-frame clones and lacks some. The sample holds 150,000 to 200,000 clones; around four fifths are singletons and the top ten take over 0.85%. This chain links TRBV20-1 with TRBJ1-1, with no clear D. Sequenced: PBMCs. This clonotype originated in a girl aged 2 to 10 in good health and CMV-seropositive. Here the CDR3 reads CRPAGAFF. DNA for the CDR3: TGCAGGCCCGCCGGGGCTTTCTTT.